This T cell receptor beta chain was recorded in a study of T cell responses to AZD1222 COVID-19 vaccine. As for the study in general: Whether given at about 4 or about 12 weeks, second doses were pooled.

Produced via immunoSEQ multiplex PCR; TCRdb's table is partial and in-frame only. The table records roughly 130,000 clones, over 75% of them present only once. Points from the study as a whole: Targeting of unmutated variant regions was reportedly seen in nearly half of spike-specific TCRs. Repertoire sampling happened only post peak T cell response. The donors showed a predominance of white British ancestry and of females, with possible underestimation of clonal diversity.

A word on this clone: Its antigen is as yet unknown.

V was cut by 4 bases and J by 4 bases, with 7 bases left in between. The CDR3 runs 12 residues. The germline V gene has CDR1 LGHDT and CDR2 YNNKEL (reference sequence). This chain connects TRBV3-1 (or the pseudogene TRBV3-2) to TRBJ1-1; possible D gene TRBD1, 5 bases. Specimen: peripheral blood, collected on day 0 of AZD1222 vaccination. The clonotype was recovered from an adult in good health. For the CDR3, the DNA is TGTGCCAGCAGCCTGAGGGGCACTGAAGCTTTCTTT. This gives the protein CASSLRGTEAFF.